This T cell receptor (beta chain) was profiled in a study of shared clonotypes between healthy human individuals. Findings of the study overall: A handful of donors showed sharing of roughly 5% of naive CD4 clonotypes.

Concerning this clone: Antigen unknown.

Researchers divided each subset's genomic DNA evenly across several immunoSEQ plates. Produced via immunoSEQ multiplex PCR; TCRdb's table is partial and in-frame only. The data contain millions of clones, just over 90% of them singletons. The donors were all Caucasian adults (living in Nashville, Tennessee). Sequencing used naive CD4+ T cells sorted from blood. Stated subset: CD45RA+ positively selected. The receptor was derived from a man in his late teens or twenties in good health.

This CDR3 reads CASRRAETQYF. For the CDR3, the DNA is TGTGCCAGCCGCCGGGCGGAGACCCAGTACTTC. The chain uses TRBV2 and TRBJ2-5; D not certain. CDR1 is SNHLY, CDR2 FYNNEI, per germline. There are 11 residues in the CDR3. V was cut by 8 bases and J by 5 bases, with 9 bases left in between.